Listed below are T cell receptor beta chains from one sample, sequenced in a study of T cell clonotyping in hematopoietic cell transplantation. Profiling relied on immunoSEQ multiplex PCR, and the TCRdb table lists in-frame clones only, not all of them. The sample lists 5,500 to 7,000 clones, 85% to 90% occurring once. This material consisted of peripheral blood mononuclear cells, taken 180 days after allogeneic stem cell transplant. The receptors were gathered from a female patient aged 50-59 years who had an allogeneic stem cell transplant from an unrelated donor, so the T cells may come from the graft donor. Some clones in this sample may be carry-over from other donors' samples. The CDR3 runs from the conserved cysteine through the conserved F or W. A D gene is named only where the DNA matches it firmly. The listing skips clone size in some rows; elsewhere it reads once, few, many or a size class.

TRBV11-2	TRBD2	TRBJ2-3	.	16	TGTGCCAGCAGCTTTGGACTAGCGGGGGGCGGAGATACGCAGTATTTT	CASSFGLAGGGDTQYF
TRBV5-6	TRBD1	TRBJ2-1	.	15	TGTGCCAGCAGCTTAGCCGGGACGACAGGGAGTGAGCAGTTCTTC	CASSLAGTTGSEQFF
TRBV21-1	.	TRBJ1-2	.	14	TGTGCCAGCAGCAAAGACGGGGGGTGGAATGGCTACACCTTC	CASSKDGGWNGYTF
TRBV4-1	.	TRBJ1-2	.	12	TGCGCCAGCAGCCAACTGGGATATGGCTACACCTTC	CASSQLGYGYTF
TRBV7-8	.	TRBJ2-7	.	14	TGTGCCAGCAGCTTATTAGGCCGAACCTACGAGCAGTACTTC	CASSLLGRTYEQYF
TRBV6-5	.	TRBJ2-2	few	13	TGTGCCAGCAGTTACTCGAAGCTCGGGGAGCTGTTTTTT	CASSYSKLGELFF
TRBV20-1	.	TRBJ2-7	.	11	TGCAGTGCTAGACCCTCCTACGAGCAGTACTTC	CSARPSYEQYF
TRBV5-4	.	TRBJ2-7	.	15	TGTGCCAGCAGCTTGGGAGCAAATACCTACTACGAGCAGTACTTC	CASSLGANTYYEQYF
TRBV30	.	TRBJ1-6	.	16	TGTGCCTGGAGTGTACCGGGGATCTCCTATAATTCACCCCTCCACTTT	CAWSVPGISYNSPLHF
TRBV12-5	.	TRBJ1-5	.	15	TGTGCTAGTGGTCTGACAGTTCGTGGCAATCAGCCCCAGCATTTT	CASGLTVRGNQPQHF
TRBV5-6	.	TRBJ2-3	.	11	TGTGCCAGCAGCTTGGGGGGAGGGCAGTATTTT	CASSLGGGQYF
TRBV19	.	TRBJ1-6	.	9	TGTGCCAGTGAACCACCCCTCCACTTT	CASEPPLHF
TRBV4-1	.	TRBJ2-3	.	15	TGCGCCAGCAGCCTACGAGATCAAACCACAGATACGCAGTATTTT	CASSLRDQTTDTQYF
TRBV6-5	.	TRBJ2-2	.	15	TGTGCCAGCATCAAGGGGTGGGGGTCCGCCGGGGAGCTGTTTTTT	CASIKGWGSAGELFF
TRBV14	.	TRBJ2-7	.	12	TGTGCCAGCAGCCCGGCCAACTACGAGCAGTACTTC	CASSPANYEQYF
TRBV9	TRBD1	TRBJ1-1	once	13	TGTGCCAGCAGCCTAGGGGGCAGAACTGAAGCTTTCTTT	CASSLGGRTEAFF
TRBV5-1	.	TRBJ2-4	.	15	TGCGCCAGCAGCTTGGCAGGATCAGCCAAAAACATTCAGTACTTC	CASSLAGSAKNIQYF
TRBV9	TRBD1	TRBJ2-3	once	16	TGTGCCAGCAGCGACGGGACAGACGGGGCAACAGATACGCAGTATTTT	CASSDGTDGATDTQYF
TRBV5-5	.	TRBJ2-7	.	12	TGTGCCAGCAGCTCGCACGTAGACGAGCAGTACTTC	CASSSHVDEQYF
TRBV9	TRBD2	TRBJ2-2	.	15	TGTGCCAGCAGCGTGGGACTAACAGGCACCGGGGAGCTGTTTTTT	CASSVGLTGTGELFF
TRBV7-6	TRBD1	TRBJ2-7	.	12	TGTGCCAGCAGCTTAGGGGACAGCGAGCAGTACTTC	CASSLGDSEQYF